This paragraph covers one T cell receptor (beta chain) sequence. The data belong to a study of blood T cell repertoires in COVID-19. Across the whole study: T cells, B-cell-depleted T cells, or PBMCs supplied cDNA or gDNA.

Produced via immunoSEQ multiplex PCR; TCRdb's table is partial and in-frame only. The table lists tens of thousands of clones, roughly 90% of them singletons. Germline CDR1 SNHLY, CDR2 FYNNEI. The CDR3 is 16 residues long. Trimming took 4 bases from V and 0 from J, leaving 13 bases between them. The rearrangement uses TRBV2 and TRBJ1-3; D is unresolved. This sequence originates from a human donor with active COVID-19. The donor label of this sample is uncertain. The material sequenced was peripheral blood. This CDR3 is CASSARGTSSGNTIYF. DNA for the CDR3: TGTGCCAGCAGTGCTCGCGGCACGAGCTCTGGAAACACCATATATTTT.